Presented here are 5 T cell receptor beta chains from one specimen sequenced in a study of control samples from healthy donors and cancer patients. This table comes from immunoSEQ multiplex PCR, and its TCRdb copy is limited to in-frame clones, with some not included. Of around 20,000 clones in the sample, 80% to 85% were seen once. Sequencing was carried out using PBMCs. The receptors were sampled from a man older than 75 with head and neck cancer.

This sequence joins TRBV5-1 and TRBJ2-7; tentative D call: TRBD2 (5 bases). Germline assignment: CDR1 SGHRS and CDR2 YFSETQ. CDR3 length: 12 residues. Trimming removed 0 bases at V and 5 bases at J, with 6 bases between. As DNA, the CDR3 is TGCGCCAGCAGCTTGGTCGGGGACGAGCAGTACTTC. It is translated as CASSLVGDEQYF.

J is TRBJ2-7 and V is TRBV5-6; D not resolved. The length of the CDR3 is 13 residues. The germline V gene encodes CDR1 SGHDT and CDR2 YYEEEE. Trimming stripped 3 bases from V and 2 bases from J, with 9 bases between. This chain's CDR3 is CASSSDGAYEQYF. The CDR3 DNA is TGTGCCAGCAGCTCGGACGGCGCCTACGAGCAGTACTTC.

The chain carries TRBV5-1 and TRBJ2-3; 10 nucleotides line up with TRBD1. J was trimmed by 6 bases and V by 3 bases; bases with no gene match: 7. The germline gives CDR1 SGHRS, CDR2 YFSETQ. The CDR3 is 15 amino acids. Written as DNA, the CDR3 is TGCGCCAGCAGCTGGGACGCGGGACAGGGGGATACGCAGTATTTT. This translates into CASSWDAGQGDTQYF.

The chain carries TRBV5-1 and TRBJ1-5; maybe TRBD1 (6 bases). Between the trimmed V and J ends, which lost 0 bases and 6 bases, there was a span of 13 bases. The CDR3 extends over 15 amino acids. CDR1 and CDR2 (germline): SGHRS, YFSETQ. DNA for the CDR3: TGCGCCAGCAGCTTGGTGGGGGGGGCGAGTCAGCCCCAGCATTTT. Amino acids: CASSLVGGASQPQHF.

The J gene is TRBJ1-6, the V gene TRBV25-1, with 10 bases lining up with TRBD1. The CDR3 consists of 15 residues. Germline V CDR1 and CDR2: MGHDK, SYGVNS. With V trimmed by 4 bases and J by 8 bases, 5 bases remained unmatched. Here the CDR3 reads CASSVGQGPDSPLHF. CDR3 bases: TGTGCCAGCAGTGTGGGACAGGGGCCGGATTCACCCCTCCACTTT.